This TCR beta chain is drawn from a study of T cells in localized non-small cell lung cancer. Regarding the study as a whole: Researchers found a median approximately 50 of the top 100 tumor clones in adjacent lung.

To note about this clone: Its antigen is currently unknown.

Some clones are missing from TCRdb's copy, which holds only in-frame ones; the method was immunoSEQ multiplex PCR. The table lists tens of thousands of clones, roughly 84% of them singletons. The sample was peripheral blood mononuclear cells, taken before any cancer treatment. The source of this sequence is a man between 40 and 70 years old with stage III lung adenocarcinoma.

The CDR3 loop is CASNTDRYQPQHF. The CDR3 DNA follows: TGTGCCAGCAATACGGACAGATATCAGCCCCAGCATTTT. This sequence joins TRBV2 and TRBJ1-5, with a possible D match to TRBD1 (6 bases). V lost 7 bases, J lost 5 bases, and 12 bases lay in between. CDR3 length equals 13 residues. The germline gives CDR1 SNHLY, CDR2 FYNNEI.